This TCR beta chain was observed in a study of human T cells and chemical hapten exposure. Study-level background: Patch testing placed 0.01% DPC on the upper back, with readings at 6 days.

Described time point: patch test 3, about 24 weeks after DPC sensitization. Described treatment: therapeutic diphenylcyclopropenone sensitization with weekly scalp DPC. MiXCR, run by TCRdb on the RACE reads, gives a single entry per CDR3 protein. The table records tens of thousands of distinct CDR3 sequences, 9% to 10% of them present only once. This CDR3 region has 16 residues. Trimming took off 5 bases at V and 2 bases at J, with 18 bases between the two ends. Germline values: CDR1 SGHTA, CDR2 FQGNSA. This clonotype showed up many times. The receptor comes from a woman aged 40 to 50 with alopecia areata. Some clones in this sample may be carry-over from other donors' samples. The gene calls are TRBV7-2 and TRBJ2-5, with D unclear. The sequencing here drew on whole blood, taken in connection with sensitization to the hapten diphenylcyclopropenone (DPC). In DNA, the CDR3 is TGTGCCAGCAGCCCCGGTAGGGCCCTAATGCAAGAGACCCAGTACTTC. As protein: CASSPGRALMQETQYF. Supplemented by reference TRBV7-2 and TRBJ2-5, the full variable domain reads GAGVSQSPSNKVTEKGKDVELRCDPISGHTALYWYRQSLGQGLEFLIYFQGNSAPDKSGLPSDRFSAERTGGSVSTLTIQRTQQEDSAVYLCASSPGRALMQETQYFGPGTRLLVL.